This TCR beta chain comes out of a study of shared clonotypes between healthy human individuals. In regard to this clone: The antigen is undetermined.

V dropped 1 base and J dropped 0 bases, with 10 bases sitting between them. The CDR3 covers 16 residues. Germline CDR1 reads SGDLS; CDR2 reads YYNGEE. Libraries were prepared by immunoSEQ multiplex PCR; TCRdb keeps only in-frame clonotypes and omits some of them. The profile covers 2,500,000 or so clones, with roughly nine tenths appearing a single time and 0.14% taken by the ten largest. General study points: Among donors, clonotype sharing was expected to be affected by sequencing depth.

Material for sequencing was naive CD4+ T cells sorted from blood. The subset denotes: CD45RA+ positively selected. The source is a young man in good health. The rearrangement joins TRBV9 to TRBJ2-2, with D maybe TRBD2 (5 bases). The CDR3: CASSVQAETNTGELFF. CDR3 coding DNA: TGTGCCAGCAGCGTACAAGCGGAGACGAACACCGGGGAGCTGTTTTTT. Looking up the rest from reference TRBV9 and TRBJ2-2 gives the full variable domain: DSGVTQTPKHLITATGQRVTLRCSPRSGDLSVYWYQQSLDQGLQFLIQYYNGEERAKGNILERFSAQQFPDLHSELNLSSLELGDSALYFCASSVQAETNTGELFFGEGSRLTVL.